This T cell receptor beta chain was found in a study of cytomegalovirus exposure and HLA in healthy donors. Primers included in the PCR were 60 Vbeta and 13 Jbeta primers. The repertoire was sequenced with immunoSEQ multiplex PCR; TCRdb's copy has only in-frame clones and lacks some. In the table there are some 200,000 clones, roughly four fifths of which are singletons. This CDR3 region has 16 residues. The V end was cut by 5 bases, the J end by 4 bases, with 18 bases between. Per germline, CDR1 SEHNR and CDR2 FQNEAQ (reference sequence). The TCR comes from a woman between 18 and 30 years old in good health and CMV-seronegative. Sequenced sample: PBMCs. The chain employs TRBV7-9 and TRBJ2-1, with D perhaps TRBD1 (5 bases). CDR3 in amino acids: CASSSRTSPSYNEQFF. Written as DNA, the CDR3 is TGTGCCAGCAGCAGCAGGACATCGCCTTCTTACAATGAGCAGTTCTTC.